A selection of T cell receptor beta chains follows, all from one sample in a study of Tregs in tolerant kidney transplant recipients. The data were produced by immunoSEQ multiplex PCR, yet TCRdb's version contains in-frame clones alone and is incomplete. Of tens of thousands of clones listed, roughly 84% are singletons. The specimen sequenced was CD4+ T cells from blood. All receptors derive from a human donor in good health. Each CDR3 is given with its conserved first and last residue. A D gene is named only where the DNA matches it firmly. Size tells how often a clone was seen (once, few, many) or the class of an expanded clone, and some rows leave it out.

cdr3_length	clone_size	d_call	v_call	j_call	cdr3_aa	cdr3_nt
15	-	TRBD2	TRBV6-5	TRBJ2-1	CASSYLGAGGNEQFF	TGTGCCAGCAGTTACTTGGGAGCGGGGGGTAATGAGCAGTTCTTC
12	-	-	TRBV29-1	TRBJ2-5	CSVVRDEETQYF	TGCAGCGTTGTTAGGGACGAAGAGACCCAGTACTTC
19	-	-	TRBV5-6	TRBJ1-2	CASSWLRQDLKKRLRGYTF	TGTGCCAGCAGCTGGCTCCGACAGGACCTTAAGAAACGGCTTCGGGGCTACACCTTC
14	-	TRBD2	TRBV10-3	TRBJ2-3	CAIRSGGGTDTQYF	TGTGCCATCAGATCGGGCGGGGGGACAGATACGCAGTATTTT
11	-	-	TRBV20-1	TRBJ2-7	CSASKGELRYF	TGCAGTGCTAGTAAAGGGGAACTAAGGTACTTC
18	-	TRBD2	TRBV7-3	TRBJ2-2	CASSLVVAGAINTGELFF	TGTGCCAGCAGCCTGGTGGTAGCGGGGGCCATTAACACCGGGGAGCTGTTTTTT
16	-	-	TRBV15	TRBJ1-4	CATSRDDARRGEKLFF	TGTGCCACCAGCAGAGATGACGCCCGCCGGGGTGAAAAACTGTTTTTT
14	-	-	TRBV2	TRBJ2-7	CASSPSGQGDEQYF	TGTGCCAGCAGCCCATCCGGCCAGGGTGACGAGCAGTACTTC
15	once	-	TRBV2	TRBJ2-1	CASRSGRSYYNEQFF	TGTGCCAGCAGGTCCGGGAGAAGTTACTACAATGAGCAGTTCTTC
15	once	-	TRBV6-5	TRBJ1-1	CASSGRLTMNTEAFF	TGTGCCAGCAGTGGACGACTGACTATGAACACTGAAGCTTTCTTT
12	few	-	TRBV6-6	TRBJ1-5	CASSSPRIPQHF	TGTGCCAGCAGTAGTCCACGAATTCCCCAGCATTTT
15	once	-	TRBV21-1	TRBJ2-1	CASSKEAGGWDEQFF	TGTGCCAGCAGCAAAGAGGCGGGAGGATGGGATGAGCAGTTCTTC
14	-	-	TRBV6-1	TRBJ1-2	CASRRAQPGYGYTF	TGTGCCAGCAGGCGGGCTCAACCGGGCTATGGCTACACCTTC
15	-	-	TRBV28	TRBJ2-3	CASQPDRSGTDTQYF	TGTGCCAGCCAACCCGACAGGTCGGGAACAGATACGCAGTATTTT
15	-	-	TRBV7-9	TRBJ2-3	CASSLLIGGADTQYF	TGTGCCAGCAGCTTGTTGATCGGGGGAGCAGATACGCAGTATTTT
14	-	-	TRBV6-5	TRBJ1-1	CASRRHAENTEAFF	TGTGCCAGCAGACGCCACGCGGAGAACACTGAAGCTTTCTTT
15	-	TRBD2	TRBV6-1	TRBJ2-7	CASSARWDYSTGQYF	TGTGCCAGCAGCGCCAGATGGGACTATTCTACGGGGCAGTACTTC
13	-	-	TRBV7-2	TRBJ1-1	CASSSLRGTEAFF	TGTGCCAGCAGCTCGTTAAGGGGCACTGAAGCTTTCTTT
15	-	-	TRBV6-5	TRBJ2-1	CASKKGAYSYNEQFF	TGTGCCAGCAAGAAAGGTGCGTACTCCTACAATGAGCAGTTCTTC
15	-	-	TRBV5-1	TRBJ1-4	CASSPPEGSNEKLFF	TGCGCCAGCAGCCCCCCCGAGGGATCTAATGAAAAACTGTTTTTT
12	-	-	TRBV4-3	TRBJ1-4	CASSRPDRYQFF	TGCGCCAGCAGCCGACCTGACAGGTATCAGTTTTTT
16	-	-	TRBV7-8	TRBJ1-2	CASSLRGRGNNYGYTF	TGTGCCAGCAGCTTAAGAGGTCGGGGAAATAACTATGGCTACACCTTC
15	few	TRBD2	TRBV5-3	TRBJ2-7	CARSVKLAGAGEQYF	TGTGCCAGAAGCGTAAAGCTAGCGGGGGCGGGCGAGCAGTACTTC
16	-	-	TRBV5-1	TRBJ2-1	CASSPALTIPGNEQFF	TGCGCCAGCAGCCCCGCCCTGACTATACCCGGCAATGAGCAGTTCTTC
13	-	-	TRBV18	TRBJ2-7	CASSPNYSYEQYF	TGTGCCAGCTCACCCAACTACTCCTACGAGCAGTACTTC
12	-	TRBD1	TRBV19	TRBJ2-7	CASSTGPHEQYF	TGTGCCAGTTCGACAGGGCCCCACGAGCAGTACTTC
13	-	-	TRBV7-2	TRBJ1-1	CASSPDTYTEAFF	TGTGCCAGCAGCCCGGACACATACACTGAAGCTTTCTTT
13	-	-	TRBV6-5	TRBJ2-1	CASGRGRWNEQFF	TGTGCCAGCGGAAGGGGACGGTGGAATGAGCAGTTCTTC
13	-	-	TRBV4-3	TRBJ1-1	CASSQDGRYEAFF	TGCGCCAGCAGCCAAGACGGTCGCTATGAAGCTTTCTTT